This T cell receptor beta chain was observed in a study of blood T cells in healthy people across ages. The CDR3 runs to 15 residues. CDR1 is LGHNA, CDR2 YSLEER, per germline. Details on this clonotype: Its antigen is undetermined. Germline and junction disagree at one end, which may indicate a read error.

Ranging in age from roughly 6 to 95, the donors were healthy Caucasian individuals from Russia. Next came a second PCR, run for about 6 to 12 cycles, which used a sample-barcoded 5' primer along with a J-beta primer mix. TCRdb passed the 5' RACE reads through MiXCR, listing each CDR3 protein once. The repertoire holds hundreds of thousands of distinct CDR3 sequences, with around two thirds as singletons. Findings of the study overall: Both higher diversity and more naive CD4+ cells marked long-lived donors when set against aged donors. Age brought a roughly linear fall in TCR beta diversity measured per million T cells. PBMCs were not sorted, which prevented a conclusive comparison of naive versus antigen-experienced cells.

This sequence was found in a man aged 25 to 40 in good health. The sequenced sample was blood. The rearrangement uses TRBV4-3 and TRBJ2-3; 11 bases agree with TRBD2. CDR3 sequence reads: CTSSSSGGALDTQYF. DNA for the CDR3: TGCACCAGCAGTAGTAGCGGGGGGGCCTTAGATACGCAGTATTTT.